A selection of T cell receptor beta chains follows, all from one sample in a study of blood T cell repertoires in COVID-19. Assay used: immunoSEQ multiplex PCR; TCRdb lists only in-frame clones, some missing. The sample lists about 120,000 clones, more than 75% seen once, with roughly 2.2% in the top ten. Material: peripheral blood. The source of these receptors is a woman in her forties or fifties with acute or convalescent COVID-19. Both conserved end residues are part of each CDR3. D genes are given only for firm matches. Size tells how often a clone was seen (once, few, many) or the class of an expanded clone, and some rows leave it out.

D gene: TRBD2; clone size: .; V gene: TRBV14; J gene: TRBJ2-7; CDR3 DNA: TGTGCCAGCAGCCGGAGCGGGAGTTACGAGCAGTACTTC; CDR3 protein: CASSRSGSYEQYF
D gene: .; clone size: once; V gene: TRBV7-8; J gene: TRBJ1-6; CDR3 DNA: TGTGCCAGCAGCCCTCTAGCCCTCTCAAATTCACCCCTCCACTTT; CDR3 protein: CASSPLALSNSPLHF
D gene: TRBD1; clone size: .; V gene: TRBV10-2; J gene: TRBJ2-2; CDR3 DNA: TGCGCCAGCAAGGGACAGGGGAACACCGGGGAGCTGTTTTTT; CDR3 protein: CASKGQGNTGELFF
D gene: .; clone size: .; V gene: TRBV6-5; J gene: TRBJ2-3; CDR3 DNA: TGTGCCAGCAGTTACCAAGGCGGGGATACGCAGTATTTT; CDR3 protein: CASSYQGGDTQYF
D gene: .; clone size: .; V gene: TRBV20-1; J gene: TRBJ2-4; CDR3 DNA: TGCAGTGCAAGTCTAGCAGGGGAAGGCAAAAACATTCAGTACTTC; CDR3 protein: CSASLAGEGKNIQYF
D gene: .; clone size: .; V gene: TRBV6-2/TRBV6-3; J gene: TRBJ2-6; CDR3 DNA: TGTGCCAGCAGCCCGAGGGCGTCTGGGGCCAACGTCCTGACTTTC; CDR3 protein: CASSPRASGANVLTF
D gene: .; clone size: .; V gene: TRBV5-8; J gene: TRBJ2-5; CDR3 DNA: TGTGCCAGCAGCCTGGGCAGGCCGAGGGTTGAAGAGACCCAGTACTTC; CDR3 protein: CASSLGRPRVEETQYF
D gene: .; clone size: .; V gene: TRBV25-1; J gene: TRBJ1-3; CDR3 DNA: TGTGCCAGCAGTGAATCAATCCCTGGAAACACCATATATTTT; CDR3 protein: CASSESIPGNTIYF
D gene: TRBD1; clone size: once; V gene: TRBV18; J gene: TRBJ2-7; CDR3 DNA: TGTGCCAGCTCACCAGTGGGACAGGGGCCCGTCGAGCAGTACTTC; CDR3 protein: CASSPVGQGPVEQYF
D gene: .; clone size: few; V gene: TRBV24-1; J gene: TRBJ1-5; CDR3 DNA: TGTGCCACCCCAGGGTTTTTCGGTGTAAGCAATCAGCCCCAGCATTTT; CDR3 protein: CATPGFFGVSNQPQHF
D gene: .; clone size: .; V gene: TRBV29-1; J gene: TRBJ1-3; CDR3 DNA: TGCAGCGTCTCCTTCGACAGGGGAAACACCATATATTTT; CDR3 protein: CSVSFDRGNTIYF
D gene: TRBD2; clone size: .; V gene: TRBV7-2; J gene: TRBJ2-5; CDR3 DNA: TGTGCCAGCAGCGGGAGACTAGCAGTGGGTGGGGAGACCCAGTACTTC; CDR3 protein: CASSGRLAVGGETQYF
D gene: .; clone size: .; V gene: TRBV27; J gene: TRBJ1-2; CDR3 DNA: TGTGCCAGCAGTTGGGGCGCAGGGGTGTATGGCTACACCTTC; CDR3 protein: CASSWGAGVYGYTF
D gene: .; clone size: .; V gene: TRBV18; J gene: TRBJ2-3; CDR3 DNA: TGTGCCAGCTCACCAGACTATACGCAGTATTTT; CDR3 protein: CASSPDYTQYF
D gene: TRBD2; clone size: .; V gene: TRBV5-5; J gene: TRBJ2-1; CDR3 DNA: TGTGCCAGCAGCTTGGAGACTAGCAGATACAATGAGCAGTTCTTC; CDR3 protein: CASSLETSRYNEQFF
D gene: .; clone size: .; V gene: TRBV7-9; J gene: TRBJ1-6; CDR3 DNA: TGTGCCAGCAGCTTAGGCGGAGGGGAAGGTTCACCCCTCCACTTT; CDR3 protein: CASSLGGGEGSPLHF
D gene: TRBD2; clone size: once; V gene: TRBV19; J gene: TRBJ2-3; CDR3 DNA: TGTGCCAGTAGTATACTGGCGGGAGGGATAGATACGCAGTATTTT; CDR3 protein: CASSILAGGIDTQYF
D gene: TRBD2; clone size: .; V gene: TRBV6-5; J gene: TRBJ2-7; CDR3 DNA: TGTGCCAGCAGTTCCTGGACTAGCGGGAAGTACGAGCAGTACTTC; CDR3 protein: CASSSWTSGKYEQYF
D gene: .; clone size: .; V gene: TRBV2; J gene: TRBJ1-2; CDR3 DNA: TGTGCCAGCAGTGAAAACAGGCTACGTTTCTATGGCTACACCTTC; CDR3 protein: CASSENRLRFYGYTF
D gene: TRBD2; clone size: once; V gene: TRBV7-9; J gene: TRBJ2-2; CDR3 DNA: TGTGCCAGCAGGACTAGCGGGAGGGCCGCCGGGGAGCTGTTTTTT; CDR3 protein: CASRTSGRAAGELFF
D gene: TRBD1; clone size: .; V gene: TRBV18; J gene: TRBJ1-1; CDR3 DNA: TGTGCCAGCTCACCACCTACAGGGGGCATGAACACTGAAGCTTTCTTT; CDR3 protein: CASSPPTGGMNTEAFF
D gene: TRBD1; clone size: .; V gene: TRBV5-1; J gene: TRBJ1-6; CDR3 DNA: TGCGCCAGCAGCTTGGAGGGGGCGAATTCACCCCTCCACTTT; CDR3 protein: CASSLEGANSPLHF
D gene: .; clone size: once; V gene: TRBV27; J gene: TRBJ2-1; CDR3 DNA: TGTGCCAGCAGTGCCCGCACAGGGAGTTCCTACAATGAGCAGTTCTTC; CDR3 protein: CASSARTGSSYNEQFF
D gene: .; clone size: once; V gene: TRBV2; J gene: TRBJ2-7; CDR3 DNA: TGTGCCAGCAGAACAGGGATCGGCCGAGCTTTCTCCTACGAGCAGTACTTC; CDR3 protein: CASRTGIGRAFSYEQYF
D gene: .; clone size: .; V gene: TRBV5-1; J gene: TRBJ1-6; CDR3 DNA: TGCGCCAGCAGCTTGGTTTGGCAGGAAGAATCACCCCTCCACTTT; CDR3 protein: CASSLVWQEESPLHF
D gene: .; clone size: .; V gene: TRBV14; J gene: TRBJ1-2; CDR3 DNA: TGTGCCAGCAGCCATATCAAGGGAGACTATGGCTACACCTTC; CDR3 protein: CASSHIKGDYGYTF
D gene: .; clone size: .; V gene: TRBV7-9; J gene: TRBJ1-1; CDR3 DNA: TGTGCCAGCAGCTCCCCCGCCGGGAACACTGAAGCTTTCTTT; CDR3 protein: CASSSPAGNTEAFF
D gene: .; clone size: .; V gene: TRBV6-2/TRBV6-3; J gene: TRBJ2-7; CDR3 DNA: TGTGCCAGCAGTTACTCCCGGACAGCCGGCTACGAGCAGTACTTC; CDR3 protein: CASSYSRTAGYEQYF
D gene: .; clone size: once; V gene: TRBV14; J gene: TRBJ2-5; CDR3 DNA: TGTGCCAGCAGCCAAGAGACCGGGGATTGGGGCCAAGAGACCCAGTACTTC; CDR3 protein: CASSQETGDWGQETQYF
D gene: .; clone size: .; V gene: TRBV6-2/TRBV6-3; J gene: TRBJ1-6; CDR3 DNA: TGTGCCAGCAGGCCTCCGGGGTTTCCCCTCTATAATTCACCCCTCCACTTT; CDR3 protein: CASRPPGFPLYNSPLHF
D gene: TRBD1; clone size: .; V gene: TRBV11-3; J gene: TRBJ2-5; CDR3 DNA: TGTGCCAGCAGCTTAGGAACAGGGGGTGACCTCGGGTACCAAGAGACCCAGTACTTC; CDR3 protein: CASSLGTGGDLGYQETQYF
D gene: .; clone size: .; V gene: TRBV19; J gene: TRBJ2-7; CDR3 DNA: TGTGCCAGTAGTATAGCGGCAGGGAAATCCTACGAGCAGTACTTC; CDR3 protein: CASSIAAGKSYEQYF
D gene: .; clone size: .; V gene: TRBV19; J gene: TRBJ1-2; CDR3 DNA: TGTGCCAGTAGTATAGCCACTGGGGAGCATGGCTACACCTTC; CDR3 protein: CASSIATGEHGYTF
D gene: .; clone size: .; V gene: TRBV9; J gene: TRBJ2-7; CDR3 DNA: TGTGCCAGCAGCGTGGCCATAGACAGGTCGAGCTCCTACGAGCAGTACTTC; CDR3 protein: CASSVAIDRSSSYEQYF
D gene: .; clone size: .; V gene: TRBV18; J gene: TRBJ2-7; CDR3 DNA: TGTGCCAGCTCACCACCAGGGGTCCTCTACGAGCAGTACTTC; CDR3 protein: CASSPPGVLYEQYF
D gene: .; clone size: .; V gene: TRBV24-1; J gene: TRBJ2-1; CDR3 DNA: TGTGCCACCTCGCCCAGCTCCTACAATGAGCAGTTCTTC; CDR3 protein: CATSPSSYNEQFF
D gene: .; clone size: .; V gene: TRBV4-1; J gene: TRBJ1-2; CDR3 DNA: TGCGCCAGCAGCCAAGAATCAGGGCCACGACTTAACTATGGCTACACCTTC; CDR3 protein: CASSQESGPRLNYGYTF
D gene: .; clone size: few; V gene: TRBV7-2; J gene: TRBJ2-2; CDR3 DNA: TGTGCCAGCAGCTTGGACAAGCTAAGCACCGGGGAGCTGTTTTTT; CDR3 protein: CASSLDKLSTGELFF
D gene: TRBD2; clone size: .; V gene: TRBV11-2; J gene: TRBJ2-1; CDR3 DNA: TGTGCCAGCAGCTTAGGGGGGGCGGGAGGCCCCTCCTACAATGAGCAGTTCTTC; CDR3 protein: CASSLGGAGGPSYNEQFF
D gene: .; clone size: .; V gene: TRBV15; J gene: TRBJ2-7; CDR3 DNA: TGTGCCACCAGCACCCGGACAGATGGCTACGAGCAGTACTTC; CDR3 protein: CATSTRTDGYEQYF
D gene: TRBD1; clone size: .; V gene: TRBV7-8; J gene: TRBJ1-1; CDR3 DNA: TGTGCCAGCAGCCATTGGACAGGGGACACTGAAGCTTTCTTT; CDR3 protein: CASSHWTGDTEAFF
D gene: TRBD2; clone size: .; V gene: TRBV5-4; J gene: TRBJ2-5; CDR3 DNA: TGTGCCAGCAGCATACCGGGACTATCTCAAGAGACCCAGTACTTC; CDR3 protein: CASSIPGLSQETQYF
D gene: TRBD1; clone size: few; V gene: TRBV7-2; J gene: TRBJ1-2; CDR3 DNA: TGTGCCAGCAGCCAAAGGACAGGTTCGAACTATGGCTACACCTTC; CDR3 protein: CASSQRTGSNYGYTF
D gene: .; clone size: once; V gene: TRBV10-3; J gene: TRBJ2-1; CDR3 DNA: TGTGCCATCATCGCGGAGCCTTACAATGAGCAGTTCTTC; CDR3 protein: CAIIAEPYNEQFF
D gene: .; clone size: once; V gene: TRBV6-2/TRBV6-3; J gene: TRBJ1-2; CDR3 DNA: TGTGCCAGCAGCCGCGGGGGGGGCGCCCCAGGAGGCTACACCTTC; CDR3 protein: CASSRGGGAPGGYTF